The 19 T cell receptor beta chains below come from one sample, sequenced in a study of radiation and T cells in renal cell carcinoma. Time point given: baseline pretreatment blood. Noted treatment: 15 Gy SBRT to primary tumor, nephrectomy 4 weeks later. Libraries were prepared by immunoSEQ multiplex PCR; TCRdb keeps only in-frame clonotypes and omits some of them. The sample includes about 150,000 clones, about 87% of them seen just once. Source: blood, taken from a patient whose treatment included radiotherapy and nephrectomy. These receptors were collected from a woman in her sixties or seventies with renal cell carcinoma.

This chain uses TRBV4-3 with TRBJ1-1; TRBD1 agrees at 7 bases. Trimming removed 0 bases from V and 1 base from J; junction bases left unmatched: 2. The CDR3 length is 15 residues. Germline loops: CDR1 LGHNA, CDR2 YSLEER. CDR3 DNA sequence: TGCGCCAGCAGCCAAGAACCAGGGGGGAACACTGAAGCTTTCTTT. It yields the protein CASSQEPGGNTEAFF.

The V call is TRBV7-6, the J call TRBJ2-7; 9 bases fit TRBD1. The CDR3 loop spans 13 amino acids. Germline loops: CDR1 SGHVS, CDR2 FNYEAQ. The junction had 2 bases not matched to a gene; V was cut back by 2 bases and J by 6 bases. The CDR3 loop is CASSLTGGAEQYF. The CDR3 DNA reads TGTGCCAGCAGCTTAACAGGGGGCGCCGAGCAGTACTTC.

The rearrangement joins TRBV19 to TRBJ1-5; D unresolved. CDR3 size: 13 residues. The V end was cut by 2 bases, the J end by 5 bases, with 7 bases between. Germline V lookup: CDR1 LNHDA, CDR2 SQIVND (reference sequence). DNA of the CDR3: TGTGCCAGTAGTATAAAGCGCGATCAGCCCCAGCATTTT. Translated: CASSIKRDQPQHF. The entire variable domain, with the rest obtained from reference TRBV19 and TRBJ1-5, is as follows: DGGITQSPKYLFRKEGQNVTLSCEQNLNHDAMYWYRQDPGQGLRLIYYSQIVNDFQKGDIAEGYSVSREKKESFPLTVTSAQKNPTAFYLCASSIKRDQPQHFGDGTRLSIL.

The chain carries TRBV19 and TRBJ1-2, with D unclear. The CDR3 covers 13 residues. Trimming removed 3 bases from V and 0 bases from J, with 5 bases in between. Germline V gene sequence: CDR1 LNHDA, CDR2 SQIVND (reference sequence). The CDR3 here is CASSIRANYGYTF. The CDR3 DNA follows: TGTGCCAGTAGTATTCGGGCTAACTATGGCTACACCTTC.

The rearrangement joins TRBV6-1 to TRBJ1-2; D remains ambiguous. Trimming stripped 8 bases from V and 1 base from J, with 11 bases between. The CDR3 runs to 13 residues. Germline loops: CDR1 MNHNS, CDR2 SASEGT. The CDR3 DNA sequence: TGTGCCAGCCGCCAGGCGAATAACTATGGCTACACCTTC. Its protein product is CASRQANNYGYTF.

The chain couples TRBV6-5 to TRBJ1-3; perhaps TRBD1 as D (5 bases). The CDR3 loop spans 15 amino acids. Trimming left V 0 bases short and J 4 bases short, with 10 bases between. Germline V gene lookup returns CDR1 MNHEY and CDR2 SVGAGI. In nucleotides, the CDR3 is TGTGCCAGCAGTTACTCGAGACAGAAAGGAAACACCATATATTTT. It yields the protein CASSYSRQKGNTIYF.

CDR3 sequence reads: CATRGGAGGLTGELFF. The CDR3 DNA follows: TGTGCCACCCGCGGGGGTGCGGGGGGGCTGACCGGGGAGCTGTTTTTT. The V and J genes are TRBV28 and TRBJ2-2, with 9 nucleotides matching TRBD2. The V gene's germline CDR1 is MDHEN and CDR2 SYDVKM. The CDR3 sequence is 16 residues long. J gave up 5 bases and V 10 bases, and 14 bases lay outside the gene matches. The variable domain in full, with the rest retrieved from reference TRBV28 and TRBJ2-2, is DVKVTQSSRYLVKRTGEKVFLECVQDMDHENMFWYRQDPGLGLRLIYFSYDVKMKEKGDIPEGYSVSREKKERFSLILESASTNQTSMYLCATRGGAGGLTGELFFGEGSRLTVL.

The chain combines TRBV25-1 with TRBJ1-5, with D hard to call. Germline V CDR1 and CDR2: MGHDK, SYGVNS. V dropped 6 bases and J dropped 5 bases, with 5 bases sitting between them. CDR3 length equals 11 residues. The CDR3 spells CASRMYQPQHF. DNA for the CDR3: TGTGCCAGCAGGATGTATCAGCCCCAGCATTTT.

V is TRBV5-4 and J is TRBJ2-5; D may be TRBD2 (6 bases). Germline CDR1 SGHNT, CDR2 YYREEE (reference sequence). The V end lost 2 bases, the J end lost 5 bases, and 13 bases lay between the germline ends. The CDR3 is 14 amino acids. This chain's CDR3 is CASSLRRGSETQYF. The CDR3 DNA reads TGTGCCAGCAGCTTACGGCGGGGATCGGAGACCCAGTACTTC.

The V gene is TRBV6-5, the J gene TRBJ2-3, with 8 nucleotides matching TRBD2. Germline V gene sequence: CDR1 MNHEY, CDR2 SVGAGI. The CDR3 is made up of 14 amino acids. Trimming took 6 bases from V and 5 from J; bases not matched to a gene: 7. The CDR3: CASSPGGAQDTQYF. In DNA, the CDR3 is TGTGCCAGCAGCCCCGGGGGGGCCCAAGATACGCAGTATTTT.

The rearrangement uses TRBV7-2 and TRBJ1-2, with TRBD1 as a possible D gene (5 bases). The CDR3 is 17 residues long. V was trimmed by 4 bases and J by 4 bases, leaving 22 bases between them. The V gene's germline CDR1 is SGHTA and CDR2 FQGNSA. Here the CDR3 DNA reads TGTGCCAGCAGCTACGGGACTGTTTCAGATTACCCCTATGGCTACACCTTC. This gives the protein CASSYGTVSDYPYGYTF. Together with reference TRBV7-2 and TRBJ1-2, the CDR3 gives the full variable domain: GAGVSQSPSNKVTEKGKDVELRCDPISGHTALYWYRQSLGQGLEFLIYFQGNSAPDKSGLPSDRFSAERTGGSVSTLTIQRTQQEDSAVYLCASSYGTVSDYPYGYTFGSGTRLTVV.

This chain joins TRBV15 and TRBJ2-5, with D unresolved. Germline CDR1 is LNHNV and CDR2 is YYDKDF (reference sequence). The V end was cut by 3 bases, the J end by 7 bases, with 12 bases between. The length of the CDR3 is 13 residues. CDR3 protein: CATSREFGGTQYF. The CDR3 DNA follows: TGTGCCACCAGCAGGGAATTCGGTGGGACCCAGTACTTC.

This chain uses TRBV10-3 with TRBJ1-1, with D maybe TRBD1 (6 bases). Germline lookup yields CDR1 ENHRY and CDR2 SYGVKD. This CDR3 comprises 15 residues. V shed 3 bases and J shed 8 bases, with 19 bases lying between them. The CDR3 DNA reads TGTGCCATCAGTGACCATTCACCACGCGGGGGCGAAGCTTTCTTT. Residues: CAISDHSPRGGEAFF.

The CDR3 spells CASSLSPWVQRGSTDTQYF. CDR3 sequence (DNA): TGTGCCAGCAGCTTAAGCCCATGGGTCCAGCGGGGAAGCACAGATACGCAGTATTTT. The chain is built from TRBV7-2 and TRBJ2-3; 7 bases are shared with TRBD2. The CDR3 contains 19 residues. V gave up 2 bases and J gave up 0 bases; unmatched junction bases: 14. Germline-derived CDR1 and CDR2 are SGHTA and FQGNSA.

This sequence joins TRBV11-3 and TRBJ2-1; 10 bases map to TRBD1. CDR3 length: 16 amino acids. J was trimmed by 3 bases and V by 3 bases; bases with no gene match: 5. Per germline, CDR1 SGHNT and CDR2 YENEEA. The CDR3 DNA reads TGTGCCAGCAGCTTGCGACAGGGGGCCTACTACAATGAGCAGTTCTTC. This sequence encodes CASSLRQGAYYNEQFF.

The chain recombines TRBV9 with TRBJ1-4; TRBD1 might be the D (5 bases). Germline V lookup: CDR1 SGDLS, CDR2 YYNGEE. Trimming took 4 bases from V and 10 from J, leaving 20 bases between them. The CDR3 has 15 amino acids. CDR3 nucleotide sequence: TGTGCCAGCAGCCCGATGGGGGGGTCTTTCGTAAAACTGTTTTTT. Translated, it gives CASSPMGGSFVKLFF.

The rearrangement links TRBV6-6 to TRBJ2-3; D might be TRBD1 (6 bases). Germline CDR1 and CDR2: MNHNY and SVGAGI (reference sequence). This CDR3 contains 13 residues. Trimming pared 2 bases from V and 9 bases from J, leaving 12 bases between. The CDR3 region is CASSYEGHRTQYF. The CDR3 DNA reads TGTGCCAGCAGTTACGAGGGACACAGGACGCAGTATTTT.

This chain links TRBV6-5 with TRBJ2-5; a weak D match, TRBD2 (5 bases). This CDR3 is 14 amino acids long. The ends were cut back, 3 bases at V and 5 bases at J, with 13 bases in the middle. Germline V CDR1 and CDR2: MNHEY, SVGAGI. CDR3 coding DNA: TGTGCCAGCAGTTATAGGGAGACGGTGGAGACCCAGTACTTC. Its translation: CASSYRETVETQYF.

The chain is built from TRBV5-1 and TRBJ2-3; the match to TRBD2 covers 11 bases. Per germline, CDR1 SGHRS and CDR2 YFSETQ. V was clipped by 4 bases and J by 2 bases; unmatched bases: 12. CDR3 length: 18 amino acids. CDR3 coding DNA: TGCGCCAGCAGCCCGCAGACCGGGACTAGCGGATCCACAGATACGCAGTATTTT. Its protein is CASSPQTGTSGSTDTQYF.